The 31 T cell receptor beta chains below come from one sample, sequenced in a study of cytomegalovirus exposure and HLA in healthy donors. The PCR was carried out with 60 Vbeta primers and 13 Jbeta primers. Generated by immunoSEQ multiplex PCR, the TCRdb table keeps only in-frame clones and is missing some. The table has 150,000 to 200,000 clones, about 80% seen once. Sequencing input: PBMCs. Every receptor here comes from a woman aged 40 to 55 in good health and CMV-seronegative.

This clone was found once. The gene calls are TRBV5-4 and TRBJ2-1, with a possible D match to TRBD1 (5 bases). The ends were cut back, 0 bases at V and 9 bases at J, with 13 bases in the middle. CDR3 length: 14 amino acids. Germline V gives CDR1 SGHNT, CDR2 YYREEE (reference sequence). In nucleotides, the CDR3 is TGTGCCAGCAGCTTGGCCAAAACAGGCGGTGAGCAGTTCTTC. Translation: CASSLAKTGGEQFF.

The chain carries TRBV15 and TRBJ1-5, with D unresolved. The V and J ends lost 2 bases and 5 bases respectively, with 4 bases between them. Germline V gene sequence: CDR1 LNHNV, CDR2 YYDKDF (reference sequence). The CDR3 covers 12 residues. This CDR3 reads CATSRPDQPQHF. DNA for the CDR3: TGTGCCACCAGCAGACCAGATCAGCCCCAGCATTTT. Supplemented by reference TRBV15 and TRBJ1-5, the full variable domain reads DAMVIQNPRYQVTQFGKPVTLSCSQTLNHNVMYWYQQKSSQAPKLLFHYYDKDFNNEADTPDNFQSRRPNTSFCFLDIRSPGLGDTAMYLCATSRPDQPQHFGDGTRLSIL.

The genes are TRBV9 and TRBJ2-1; 7 nucleotides align to TRBD2. Per the germline V gene, CDR1 is SGDLS and CDR2 is YYNGEE. The trim removed 4 bases at V and 7 bases at J, leaving 11 bases unmatched. CDR3 length: 15 residues. The CDR3 region has the DNA TGTGCCAGCAGCCCATTGGGAGGGCTCGGGAATGAGCAGTTCTTC. Translated: CASSPLGGLGNEQFF. Full variable domain (missing parts from reference TRBV9 and TRBJ2-1): DSGVTQTPKHLITATGQRVTLRCSPRSGDLSVYWYQQSLDQGLQFLIQYYNGEERAKGNILERFSAQQFPDLHSELNLSSLELGDSALYFCASSPLGGLGNEQFFGPGTRLTVL.

Concerning this clone itself: The sample contains more than one DNA sequence encoding this CDR3. The CDR3 loop is CASSWDSQETQYF. CDR3 sequence (DNA): TGCGCCAGCAGTTGGGACAGCCAAGAGACCCAGTACTTC. The chain couples TRBV5-1 to TRBJ2-5; 7 bases match TRBD1. This CDR3 comprises 13 residues. Trimming cost V 5 bases and J 1 base; bases outside gene matches: 2. CDR1 SGHRS and CDR2 YFSETQ come from the germline V gene.

This sequence joins TRBV6-5 and TRBJ2-2; 12 nucleotides agree with TRBD2. CDR3 length: 15 amino acids. The trim removed 11 bases at V and 6 bases at J, leaving 10 bases unmatched. Germline-derived CDR1 and CDR2 are MNHEY and SVGAGI. The CDR3 DNA follows: TGTGCCTGCCTAGCGGGAGGGCCAGGGGCCGGGGAGCTGTTTTTT. It codes for CACLAGGPGAGELFF.

The J gene is TRBJ2-7, the V gene TRBV6-6, with TRBD1 as a possible D gene (5 bases). V lost 5 bases and J 2 bases, leaving 16 bases between the germline ends. The CDR3 covers 15 residues. Per germline, CDR1 MNHNY and CDR2 SVGAGI (reference sequence). In DNA form, the CDR3 reads TGTGCCAGCAGTCTTCGACAGTTCACCCCCTACGAGCAGTACTTC. This gives the protein CASSLRQFTPYEQYF.

This clone was seen only once. The chain employs TRBV28 and TRBJ2-7, with 11 bases matching TRBD2. The CDR3 covers 15 residues. J gave up 2 bases and V 3 bases, and 3 bases lay outside the gene matches. Germline assignment: CDR1 MDHEN and CDR2 SYDVKM. The CDR3 here is CASSFSGRAPYEQYF. Here the CDR3 DNA reads TGTGCCAGCAGTTTTAGCGGGAGGGCACCCTACGAGCAGTACTTC.

This clone has just a few counts. The chain is built from TRBV6-4 and TRBJ2-7; 9 bases are shared with TRBD1. Trimming took 6 bases from V and 2 from J; bases not matched to a gene: 8. Germline V gene lookup returns CDR1 MRHNA and CDR2 SNTAGT. The CDR3 extends over 15 amino acids. The CDR3 coding sequence is TGTGCCAGCAGGGAAACCGGGACAGGGACCTACGAGCAGTACTTC. Protein: CASRETGTGTYEQYF.

The chain links TRBV11-3 to TRBJ2-1; D not certain. The CDR3 sequence is 14 residues long. V gave up 5 bases and J gave up 5 bases, with 13 bases separating them. Germline V gene lookup returns CDR1 SGHNT and CDR2 YENEEA. The chain's CDR3 is CASSSSPGHNEQFF. The CDR3 coding sequence is TGTGCCAGCAGCAGTAGTCCAGGTCACAATGAGCAGTTCTTC.

The rearrangement links TRBV5-1 to TRBJ1-1; unclear D gene. V was cut by 2 bases and J by 3 bases, with 14 bases left in between. The V gene's germline CDR1 is SGHRS and CDR2 YFSETQ. The CDR3 consists of 15 residues. The CDR3 region is CASSFSGPRDTEAFF. The DNA for the CDR3 is TGCGCCAGCAGCTTCTCAGGACCGAGGGACACTGAAGCTTTCTTT.

This clone was counted only a few times. The CDR3 coding sequence is TGCGCCAGCAGTCGCGGTCTTAGCAATCAGCCCCAGCATTTT. It encodes CASSRGLSNQPQHF. The V call is TRBV10-2, the J call TRBJ1-5; D is unresolved. V gave up 5 bases and J gave up 0 bases, with 8 bases separating them. From germline, CDR1 is WSHSY and CDR2 SAAADI. The CDR3 has 14 residues.

This CDR3 reads CASSLRGTLAEAFF. The CDR3 nucleotides are TGTGCCAGCAGCTTACGAGGAACCCTGGCTGAAGCTTTCTTT. The V call is TRBV5-6, the J call TRBJ1-1; D not certain. CDR3 size: 14 residues. Germline loops: CDR1 SGHDT, CDR2 YYEEEE. V lost 2 bases, J lost 6 bases, and 14 bases lay in between.

This clone has only a few counts. The chain carries TRBV6-4 and TRBJ2-2, with TRBD2 identical over 13 bases. The V segment lost 2 bases and the J segment 4 bases; nucleotides outside the gene matches: 1. The CDR3 has 16 residues. In germline, CDR1 is MRHNA, CDR2 SNTAGT. Written as DNA, the CDR3 is TGTGCCAGCAGTGACACTAGCGGGGGGGCCACCGGGGAGCTGTTTTTT. Its protein product is CASSDTSGGATGELFF.

This clone showed up just once. This chain links TRBV2 with TRBJ2-2; weak D call: TRBD1 (6 bases). Trimming removed 5 bases from V and 8 bases from J, with 15 bases in between. There are 14 residues in the CDR3. Germline CDR1 is SNHLY and CDR2 is FYNNEI. The CDR3 DNA reads TGTGCCAGCAGTACTAATGGGGGCTTGGGGGAGCTGTTTTTT. Residues: CASSTNGGLGELFF.

The chain couples TRBV5-1 to TRBJ2-7; D is undetermined. Germline values: CDR1 SGHRS, CDR2 YFSETQ. This CDR3 is built from 13 residues. Between the trimmed V and J ends, which lost 1 base and 2 bases, there was a span of 7 bases. The CDR3 sequence is CASSLIQAYEQYF. CDR3 nucleotide sequence: TGCGCCAGCAGCTTGATTCAGGCCTACGAGCAGTACTTC.

This clone has a single count. The chain employs TRBV12-5 and TRBJ2-1; 8 bases fit TRBD1. The CDR3 length is 16 residues. Germline CDR1 LGHNT, CDR2 FRNRAP. V lost 4 bases, J lost 8 bases, and 13 bases stayed unmatched. The CDR3 nucleotides are TGTGCTAGTGGTTACACAGGGGGAGAGTCGGAGGATGAGCAGTTCTTC. It is translated as CASGYTGGESEDEQFF.

This clone appeared a single time. Germline is not matched at one junction end, which may reflect a read error. J is TRBJ2-6 and V is TRBV9, with a possible D match to TRBD1 (5 bases). The CDR3 extends over 17 amino acids. Germline CDR1 reads SGDLS; CDR2 reads YYNGEE. As DNA, the CDR3 is TGTGCCAGCAGCGTAGCGGTTTCTGCCTCTGGGGCCAACGGCCTGACTTTC. This codes for CASSVAVSASGANGLTF.

The gene calls are TRBV7-7 and TRBJ2-5; 9 bases align to TRBD2. Germline CDR1 is SSHAT and CDR2 is FNYEAQ (reference sequence). The CDR3 is made up of 14 amino acids. Unmatched junction bases numbered 2, after V lost 5 bases and J lost 1 base. CDR3 amino acids: CASSERGVQETQYF. The CDR3 nucleotides read TGTGCCAGCAGCGAGCGGGGGGTCCAAGAGACCCAGTACTTC.

The gene calls are TRBV28 and TRBJ2-5, with 11 bases lining up with TRBD1. Gene TRBJ2-7 matches the end of the DNA better, so the J call may be wrong. Germline CDR1 MDHEN, CDR2 SYDVKM. The CDR3 extends over 15 amino acids. The CDR3, as DNA: TGTGCCAGCAGTCTACCGGGACAGGGGGCCTACGAGCAGTACTTC. Protein: CASSLPGQGAYEQYF.

The V call is TRBV7-8, the J call TRBJ2-7; 8 nucleotides align to TRBD2. The CDR3 runs to 16 residues. Per germline, CDR1 SGHVS and CDR2 FQNEAQ. Trimming removed 5 bases from V and 3 bases from J; junction bases left unmatched: 12. As DNA, the CDR3 is TGTGCCAGCAGCCCTGAGGGGGAACTAGCGGTCTACGAGCAGTACTTC. Protein sequence: CASSPEGELAVYEQYF. The full variable domain, completed using reference TRBV7-8 and TRBJ2-7, is GAGVSQSPRYKVAKRGQDVALRCDPISGHVSLFWYQQALGQGPEFLTYFQNEAQLDKSGLPSDRFFAERPEGSVSTLKIQRTQQEDSAVYLCASSPEGELAVYEQYFGPGTRLTVT.

CDR3 amino acids: CASNHEAGDTYNEQFF. For the CDR3, the DNA is TGTGCCAGCAATCACGAGGCCGGGGATACCTACAATGAGCAGTTCTTC. The V gene is TRBV5-5, the J gene TRBJ2-1; the D gene is possibly TRBD2 (5 bases). This CDR3 has 16 residues. V was trimmed by 6 bases and J by 2 bases, leaving 18 bases between them. Germline lookup yields CDR1 SGHKS and CDR2 YYEKEE (reference sequence).

The gene calls are TRBV4-1 and TRBJ2-7, with no clear D. The CDR3 is 15 residues long. Germline V gene lookup returns CDR1 MGHRA and CDR2 YSYEKL. With 0 bases removed from V and 7 bases from J, the gap between germline ends came to 16 bases. The CDR3 protein is CASSQEATPHREQYF. CDR3 nucleotide sequence: TGCGCCAGCAGCCAAGAAGCGACTCCCCACCGGGAGCAGTACTTC.

V and J are TRBV4-1 and TRBJ1-5; TRBD1 might be the D (6 bases). CDR3 length equals 16 residues. Germline V gene sequence: CDR1 MGHRA, CDR2 YSYEKL. V gave up 2 bases and J gave up 5 bases, with 16 bases separating them. This chain's CDR3 is CASSQTRGKLHQPQHF. For the CDR3, the DNA is TGCGCCAGCAGCCAAACCAGGGGAAAACTCCATCAGCCCCAGCATTTT.

The chain joins TRBV7-9 to TRBJ2-2; D may be TRBD1 (6 bases). This CDR3 comprises 16 residues. Trimming shortened V by 0 bases and J by 1 base, and 9 bases separated the two germline ends. Germline V gene sequence: CDR1 SEHNR, CDR2 FQNEAQ (reference sequence). DNA for the CDR3: TGTGCCAGCAGCTTAGCCCAGACAGGGAACACCGGGGAGCTGTTTTTT. Its protein product is CASSLAQTGNTGELFF.

This chain links TRBV11-1 with TRBJ2-7; 7 bases are a match to TRBD2. V dropped 2 bases and J dropped 6; count of bases not matched to a gene: 16. The CDR3 has 17 residues. The germline V gene has CDR1 SGHAT and CDR2 FQDESV (reference sequence). The CDR3: CASSLLAGSGFVSEQYF. The CDR3 coding sequence is TGTGCCAGCAGCTTATTAGCGGGTAGCGGTTTTGTAAGCGAGCAGTACTTC.

The count of this clone is one. V and J are TRBV20-1 and TRBJ2-1, with 7 bases lining up with TRBD1. CDR1 and CDR2 (germline): DFQATT, SNEGSKA (reference sequence). The CDR3 length is 11 residues. V trimming: 2 bases; J trimming: 8 bases; junction bases outside the gene matches: 0. CDR3 loop: CSARRGHEQFF. CDR3 coding DNA: TGCAGTGCTAGAAGGGGGCATGAGCAGTTCTTC.

The chain joins TRBV5-4 to TRBJ1-1; 9 nucleotides match TRBD1. CDR1 is SGHNT and CDR2 is YYREEE in the germline V gene (reference sequence). Trimming at V came to 4 bases and at J to 4 bases, leaving 5 bases not matched to a gene. CDR3 length equals 14 residues. The CDR3 nucleotides read TGTGCCAGCAGCAGGGACAGGGCGGGCACTGAAGCTTTCTTT. Protein sequence: CASSRDRAGTEAFF. The full variable domain, in which reference TRBV5-4 and TRBJ1-1 provide the parts outside the CDR3, is ETGVTQSPTHLIKTRGQQVTLRCSSQSGHNTVSWYQQALGQGPQFIFQYYREEENGRGNFPPRFSGLQFPNYSSELNVNALELDDSALYLCASSRDRAGTEAFFGQGTRLTVV.

V usage is TRBV5-4 and J usage is TRBJ2-5, with 11 bases identical to TRBD2. The CDR3 has 17 residues. V shed 0 bases and J 1 base; nucleotides not matched to a gene: 5. CDR1 and CDR2 (germline): SGHNT, YYREEE (reference sequence). The CDR3 nucleotides read TGTGCCAGCAGCTTGGGGCGACTAGCGGGGTTCCAAGAGACCCAGTACTTC. Translating it yields CASSLGRLAGFQETQYF.

This clone occurred a few times. The rearrangement links TRBV11-2 to TRBJ1-2; tentative D call: TRBD1 (5 bases). The V and J ends lost 4 bases and 6 bases respectively, with 18 bases between them. This CDR3 has 15 residues. Per germline, CDR1 SGHAT and CDR2 FQNNGV. The CDR3 sequence: CASSSNLRGVDGYTF. CDR3 nucleotides: TGTGCCAGCAGCTCCAACTTGCGGGGCGTAGATGGCTACACCTTC.

The sample holds a few counts of this clone. The chain links TRBV5-6 to TRBJ2-7; a possible D gene is TRBD2 (5 bases). The CDR3 loop spans 15 amino acids. Between the trimmed V and J ends, which lost 6 bases and 6 bases, there was a span of 22 bases. The germline CDR1 and CDR2 sequences are SGHDT and YYEEEE. The CDR3 sequence: CASTKVGEGRIEQYF. CDR3 DNA: TGTGCCAGCACCAAAGTTGGGGAAGGGAGAATCGAGCAGTACTTC.

V gene TRBV2 combines with J gene TRBJ2-5; 13 nucleotides align to TRBD2. V shed 11 bases and J 5 bases; nucleotides not matched to a gene: 5. Germline V gene data show CDR1 as SNHLY and CDR2 as FYNNEI. The CDR3 length is 13 residues. CDR3 sequence reads: CASTSGRVETQYF. CDR3 coding DNA: TGTGCCTCTACTAGCGGGAGGGTGGAGACCCAGTACTTC.